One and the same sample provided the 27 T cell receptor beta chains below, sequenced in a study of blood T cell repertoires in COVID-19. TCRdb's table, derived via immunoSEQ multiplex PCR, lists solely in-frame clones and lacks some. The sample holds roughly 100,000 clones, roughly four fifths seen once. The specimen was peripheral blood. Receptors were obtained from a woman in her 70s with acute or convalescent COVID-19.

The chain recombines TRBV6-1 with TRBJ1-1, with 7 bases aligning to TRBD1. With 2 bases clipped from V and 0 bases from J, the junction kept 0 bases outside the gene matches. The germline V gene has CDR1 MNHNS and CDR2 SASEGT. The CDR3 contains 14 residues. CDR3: CASSEQGVNTEAFF. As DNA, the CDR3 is TGTGCCAGCAGTGAACAGGGGGTGAACACTGAAGCTTTCTTT.

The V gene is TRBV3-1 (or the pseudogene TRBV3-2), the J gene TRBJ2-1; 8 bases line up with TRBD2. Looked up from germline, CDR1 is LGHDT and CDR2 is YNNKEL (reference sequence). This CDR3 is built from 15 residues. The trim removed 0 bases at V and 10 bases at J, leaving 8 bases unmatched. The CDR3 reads CASSQDLTPGGEQFF. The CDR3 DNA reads TGTGCCAGCAGCCAAGACCTCACCCCGGGGGGGGAGCAGTTCTTC.

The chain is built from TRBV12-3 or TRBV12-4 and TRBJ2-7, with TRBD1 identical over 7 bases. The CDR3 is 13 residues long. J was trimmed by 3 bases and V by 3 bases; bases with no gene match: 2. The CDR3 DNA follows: TGTGCCAGCAGTTTTGGGACAGACTACGAGCAGTACTTC. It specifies CASSFGTDYEQYF.

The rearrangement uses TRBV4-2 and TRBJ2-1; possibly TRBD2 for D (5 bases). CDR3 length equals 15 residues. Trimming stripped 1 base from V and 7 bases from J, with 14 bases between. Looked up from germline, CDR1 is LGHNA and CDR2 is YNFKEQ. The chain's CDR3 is CASSQVQDFLNEQFF. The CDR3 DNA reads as TGTGCCAGCAGCCAAGTTCAGGACTTCCTAAATGAGCAGTTCTTC.

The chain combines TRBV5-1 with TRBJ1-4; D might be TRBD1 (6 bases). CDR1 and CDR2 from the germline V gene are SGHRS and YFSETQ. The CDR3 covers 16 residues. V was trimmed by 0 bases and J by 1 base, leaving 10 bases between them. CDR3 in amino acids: CASSLEGDLTNEKLFF. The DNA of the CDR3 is TGCGCCAGCAGCTTGGAGGGGGATTTAACTAATGAAAAACTGTTTTTT.

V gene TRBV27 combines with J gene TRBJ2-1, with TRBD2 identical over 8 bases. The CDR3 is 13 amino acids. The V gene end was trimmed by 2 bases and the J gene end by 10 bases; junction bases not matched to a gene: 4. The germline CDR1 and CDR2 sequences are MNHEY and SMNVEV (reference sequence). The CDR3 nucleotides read TGTGCCAGCAGTTTAGCGGGGGGAATCGAGCAGTTCTTC. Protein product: CASSLAGGIEQFF.

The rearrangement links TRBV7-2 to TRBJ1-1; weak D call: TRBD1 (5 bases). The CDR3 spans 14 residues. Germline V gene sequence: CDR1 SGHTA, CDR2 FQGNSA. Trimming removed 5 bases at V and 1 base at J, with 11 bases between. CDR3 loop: CASSGGTGNTEAFF. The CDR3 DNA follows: TGTGCCAGCAGCGGAGGGACGGGGAACACTGAAGCTTTCTTT.

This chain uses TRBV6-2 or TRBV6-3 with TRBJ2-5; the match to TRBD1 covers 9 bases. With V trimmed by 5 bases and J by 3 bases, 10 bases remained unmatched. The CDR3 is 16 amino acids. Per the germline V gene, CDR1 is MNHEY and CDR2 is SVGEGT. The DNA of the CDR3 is TGTGCCAGCAGTGCCGGGACAGGGTATTCCGAAGAGACCCAGTACTTC. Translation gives CASSAGTGYSEETQYF.

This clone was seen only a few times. In DNA, the CDR3 is TGTGCCAGCTTTAGCGGGGTATCCTACAATGAGCAGTTCTTC. This encodes CASFSGVSYNEQFF. V and J are TRBV2 and TRBJ2-1; TRBD2 agrees at 8 bases. J gave up 1 base and V 8 bases, and 4 bases lay outside the gene matches. The length of the CDR3 is 14 residues. Germline assignment: CDR1 SNHLY and CDR2 FYNNEI.

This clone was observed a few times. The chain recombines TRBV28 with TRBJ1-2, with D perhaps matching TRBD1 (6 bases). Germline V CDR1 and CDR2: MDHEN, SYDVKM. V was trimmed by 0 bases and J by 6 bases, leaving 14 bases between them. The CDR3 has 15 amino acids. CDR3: CASSLWGTAGDGYTF. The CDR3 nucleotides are TGTGCCAGCAGTTTATGGGGTACGGCAGGGGATGGCTACACCTTC.

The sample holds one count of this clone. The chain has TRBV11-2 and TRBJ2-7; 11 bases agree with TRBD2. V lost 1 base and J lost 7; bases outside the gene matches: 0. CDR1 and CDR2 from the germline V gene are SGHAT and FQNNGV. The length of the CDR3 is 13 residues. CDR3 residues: CASSLGLAGEQYF. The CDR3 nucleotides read TGTGCCAGCAGCTTAGGACTAGCGGGAGAGCAGTACTTC.

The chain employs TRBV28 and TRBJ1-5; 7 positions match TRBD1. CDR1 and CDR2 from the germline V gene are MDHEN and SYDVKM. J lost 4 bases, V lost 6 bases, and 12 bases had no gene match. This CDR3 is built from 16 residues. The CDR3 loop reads CASSPGGGAKNQPQHF. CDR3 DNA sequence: TGTGCCAGCAGCCCGGGAGGGGGCGCGAAGAATCAGCCCCAGCATTTT. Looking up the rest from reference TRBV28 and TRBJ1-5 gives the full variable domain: DVKVTQSSRYLVKRTGEKVFLECVQDMDHENMFWYRQDPGLGLRLIYFSYDVKMKEKGDIPEGYSVSREKKERFSLILESASTNQTSMYLCASSPGGGAKNQPQHFGDGTRLSIL.

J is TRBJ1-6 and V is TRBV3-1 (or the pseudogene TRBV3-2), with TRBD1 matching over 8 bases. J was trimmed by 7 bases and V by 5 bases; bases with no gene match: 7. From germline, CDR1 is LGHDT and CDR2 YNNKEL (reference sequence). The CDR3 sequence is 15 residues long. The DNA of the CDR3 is TGTGCCAGCAGCAACAGACAGGGGAGAAATTCACCCCTCCACTTT. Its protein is CASSNRQGRNSPLHF.

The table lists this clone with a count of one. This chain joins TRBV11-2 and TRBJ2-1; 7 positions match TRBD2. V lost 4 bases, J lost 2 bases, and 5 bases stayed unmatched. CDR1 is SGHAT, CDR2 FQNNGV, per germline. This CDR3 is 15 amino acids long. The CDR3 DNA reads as TGTGCCAGCAGCTCAGTAGCGGGCCCCTACAATGAGCAGTTCTTC. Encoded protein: CASSSVAGPYNEQFF.

In DNA, the CDR3 is TGTGCCAGCAGTTTGGGCAGCTACTATGGCTACACCTTC. It encodes CASSLGSYYGYTF. The chain carries TRBV12-3 or TRBV12-4 and TRBJ1-2; no definite D call. CDR3 length: 13 residues. V was clipped by 3 bases and J by 3 bases, with 8 bases between them.

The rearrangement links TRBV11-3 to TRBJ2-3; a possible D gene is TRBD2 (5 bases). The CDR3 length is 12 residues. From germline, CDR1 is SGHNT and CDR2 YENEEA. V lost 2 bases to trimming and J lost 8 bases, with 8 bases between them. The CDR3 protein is CASSLRGGTQYF. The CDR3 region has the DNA TGTGCCAGCAGCTTACGGGGTGGTACGCAGTATTTT.

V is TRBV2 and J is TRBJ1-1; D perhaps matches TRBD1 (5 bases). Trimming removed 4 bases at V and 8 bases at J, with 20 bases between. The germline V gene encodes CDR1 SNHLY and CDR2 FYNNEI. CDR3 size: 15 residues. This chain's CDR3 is CASSGGFRGQGEAFF. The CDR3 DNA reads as TGTGCCAGCAGTGGTGGGTTTAGGGGTCAAGGGGAAGCTTTCTTT.

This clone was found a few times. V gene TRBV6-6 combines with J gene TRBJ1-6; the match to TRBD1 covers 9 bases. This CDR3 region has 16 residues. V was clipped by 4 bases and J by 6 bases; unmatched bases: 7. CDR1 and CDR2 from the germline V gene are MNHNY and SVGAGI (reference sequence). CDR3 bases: TGTGCCAGCAGTTCAAGCAAGACAGGGGGTAATTCACCCCTCCACTTT. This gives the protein CASSSSKTGGNSPLHF.

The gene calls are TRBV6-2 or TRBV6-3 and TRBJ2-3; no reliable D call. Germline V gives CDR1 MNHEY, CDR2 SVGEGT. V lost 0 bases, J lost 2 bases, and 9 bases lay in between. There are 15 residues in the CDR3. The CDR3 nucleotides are TGTGCCAGCAGTTACTCTAGAACGGTCACAGATACGCAGTATTTT. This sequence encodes CASSYSRTVTDTQYF.

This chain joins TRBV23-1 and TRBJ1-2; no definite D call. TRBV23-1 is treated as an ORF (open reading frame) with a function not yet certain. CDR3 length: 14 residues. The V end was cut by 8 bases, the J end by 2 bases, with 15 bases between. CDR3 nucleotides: TGCGCCAGCCCACGGAGAGATTCCAACTATGGCTACACCTTC. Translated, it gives CASPRRDSNYGYTF.

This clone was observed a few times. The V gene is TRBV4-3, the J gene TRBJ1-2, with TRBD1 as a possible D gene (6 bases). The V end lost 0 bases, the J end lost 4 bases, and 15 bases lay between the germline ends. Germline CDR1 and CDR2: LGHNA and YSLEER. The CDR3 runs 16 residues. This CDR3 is CASSQEDGGDAYGYTF. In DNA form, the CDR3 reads TGCGCCAGCAGCCAAGAGGATGGGGGCGATGCCTATGGCTACACCTTC.

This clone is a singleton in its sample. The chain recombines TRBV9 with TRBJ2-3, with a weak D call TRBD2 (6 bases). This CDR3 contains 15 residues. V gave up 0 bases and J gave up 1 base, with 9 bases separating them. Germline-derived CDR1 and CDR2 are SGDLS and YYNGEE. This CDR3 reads CASSVGGGGTDTQYF. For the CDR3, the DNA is TGTGCCAGCAGCGTAGGAGGCGGGGGCACAGATACGCAGTATTTT.

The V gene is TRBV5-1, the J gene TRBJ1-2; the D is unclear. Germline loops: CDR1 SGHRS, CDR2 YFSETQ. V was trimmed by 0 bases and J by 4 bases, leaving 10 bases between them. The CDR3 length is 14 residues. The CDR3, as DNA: TGCGCCAGCAGCTTGGACGCCAGAACCTATGGCTACACCTTC. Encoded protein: CASSLDARTYGYTF.

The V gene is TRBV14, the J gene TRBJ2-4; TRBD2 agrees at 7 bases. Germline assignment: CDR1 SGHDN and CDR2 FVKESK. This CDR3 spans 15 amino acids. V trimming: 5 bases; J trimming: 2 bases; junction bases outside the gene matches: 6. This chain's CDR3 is CASSIAGGTKNIQYF. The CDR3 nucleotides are TGTGCCAGCAGCATAGCGGGCGGGACCAAAAACATTCAGTACTTC.

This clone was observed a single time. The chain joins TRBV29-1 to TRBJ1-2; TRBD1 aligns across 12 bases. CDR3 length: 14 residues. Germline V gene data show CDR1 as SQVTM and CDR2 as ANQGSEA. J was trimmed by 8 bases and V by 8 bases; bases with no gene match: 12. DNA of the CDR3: TGCAGCACCTTTCCGGGACAGGGGGCGTCAGGCTACACCTTC. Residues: CSTFPGQGASGYTF. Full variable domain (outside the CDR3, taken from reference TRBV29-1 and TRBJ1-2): SAVISQKPSRDICQRGTSLTIQCQVDSQVTMMFWYRQQPGQSLTLIATANQGSEATYESGFVIDKFPISRPNLTFSTLTVSNMSPEDSSIYLCSTFPGQGASGYTFGSGTRLTVV.

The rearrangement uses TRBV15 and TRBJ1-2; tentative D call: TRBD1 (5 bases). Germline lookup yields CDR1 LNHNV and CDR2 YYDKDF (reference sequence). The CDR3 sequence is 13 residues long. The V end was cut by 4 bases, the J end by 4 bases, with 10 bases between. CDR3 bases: TGTGCCACCAGCAAGGGGACTCGCTATGGCTACACCTTC. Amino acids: CATSKGTRYGYTF. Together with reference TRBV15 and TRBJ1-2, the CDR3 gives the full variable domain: DAMVIQNPRYQVTQFGKPVTLSCSQTLNHNVMYWYQQKSSQAPKLLFHYYDKDFNNEADTPDNFQSRRPNTSFCFLDIRSPGLGDTAMYLCATSKGTRYGYTFGSGTRLTVV.

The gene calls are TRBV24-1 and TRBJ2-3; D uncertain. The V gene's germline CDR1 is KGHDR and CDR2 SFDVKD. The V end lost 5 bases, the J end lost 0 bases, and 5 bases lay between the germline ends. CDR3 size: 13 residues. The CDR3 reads CATSVSSTDTQYF. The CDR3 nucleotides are TGTGCCACCAGTGTCAGTAGCACAGATACGCAGTATTTT.